One and the same sample provided the 32 T cell receptor beta chains below, sequenced in a study of CD8 T cells in ankylosing spondylitis. Study findings and constraints: Blood of patients with ankylosing spondylitis appeared to be characterized by a TCR beta motif of several highly homologous variants.

TCRdb re-called the 5' RACE reads through MiXCR, storing one row per CDR3 protein. The sample lists a few hundred thousand distinct CDR3 sequences; approximately 20% were seen once. No cognate antigen is known for these TCRs. The sequencing input was blood, either unsorted or a sorted T cell fraction (not recorded which). The source of these receptors is a male donor with ankylosing spondylitis.

The V call is TRBV2, the J call TRBJ2-6; the match to TRBD2 covers 7 bases. The CDR3 length is 14 residues. V shed 9 bases and J 4 bases; nucleotides not matched to a gene: 6. Germline V gene sequence: CDR1 SNHLY, CDR2 FYNNEI. This CDR3 is CARAGAVGANVLTF. The CDR3 DNA reads TGTGCCAGGGCGGGAGCAGTCGGGGCCAACGTCCTGACTTTC.

Ten or more counts support this clonotype. The CDR3 DNA reads as TGTGCCAGCAGTTTATTGACAGGCGCCGGAAACACCATATATTTT. This gives the protein CASSLLTGAGNTIYF. This rearrangement joins TRBV12-3 or TRBV12-4 to TRBJ1-3, with D possibly matching TRBD1 (6 bases). The CDR3 totals 15 residues. With 2 bases removed from V and 4 bases from J, the gap between germline ends came to 12 bases.

This clonotype was counted only a few times. The chain combines TRBV20-1 with TRBJ1-2; possible D gene TRBD1, 5 bases. V lost 3 bases to trimming and J lost 9 bases, with 17 bases between them. Germline CDR1 reads DFQATT; CDR2 reads SNEGSKA (reference sequence). The CDR3 length is 13 residues. CDR3 DNA: TGCAGTGCTAGCCCCCCCACAGGCGGGAGCTACACCTTC. This codes for CSASPPTGGSYTF.

This clonotype appeared a few times. This chain connects TRBV27 to TRBJ2-1; TRBD1 might be the D (6 bases). V gave up 5 bases and J gave up 2 bases, with 13 bases separating them. Germline V lookup: CDR1 MNHEY, CDR2 SMNVEV (reference sequence). The CDR3 loop spans 15 amino acids. CDR3 in amino acids: CASSPRTAAYNEQFF. The DNA of the CDR3 is TGTGCCAGCAGTCCCCGGACAGCCGCCTACAATGAGCAGTTCTTC.

In this sample, this clonotype turned up a few times. The V gene is TRBV11-2, the J gene TRBJ2-1, with TRBD2 matching over 7 bases. The J segment lost 8 bases and the V segment lost 0 bases, leaving 4 bases of the junction unmatched. The CDR3 is made up of 14 amino acids. Per germline, CDR1 SGHAT and CDR2 FQNNGV. The CDR3, as DNA: TGTGCCAGCAGCTTAGAGGCCGGGAGGCATGAGCAGTTCTTC. The encoded protein is CASSLEAGRHEQFF. The whole variable domain, remainder taken from reference TRBV11-2 and TRBJ2-1, is EAGVAQSPRYKIIEKRQSVAFWCNPISGHATLYWYQQILGQGPKLLIQFQNNGVVDDSQLPKDRFSAERLKGVDSTLKIQPAKLEDSAVYLCASSLEAGRHEQFFGPGTRLTVL.

This clonotype was seen ten or more times. The J gene is TRBJ2-1, the V gene TRBV20-1, with 13 positions matching TRBD2. The V gene's germline CDR1 is DFQATT and CDR2 SNEGSKA (reference sequence). The V gene end was trimmed by 3 bases and the J gene end by 7 bases; junction bases not matched to a gene: 9. The CDR3 has 16 amino acids. In DNA, the CDR3 is TGCAGTGCTAGTAGTACTAGCGGGAGGGCCTTTAATGAGCAGTTCTTC. It specifies CSASSTSGRAFNEQFF.

The V gene is TRBV19, the J gene TRBJ2-5; 7 bases are a match to TRBD2. Losses at the gene ends were 3 bases for V and 6 bases for J; bases not matched to a gene: 10. This CDR3 is 15 amino acids long. Germline CDR1 is LNHDA and CDR2 is SQIVND (reference sequence). The CDR3 DNA follows: TGTGCCAGTAGTATCAACGCGGGAGTCTCGAAGACCCAGTACTTC. Translation gives CASSINAGVSKTQYF.

The V and J genes are TRBV7-2 and TRBJ2-1; TRBD1 agrees at 8 bases. From germline, CDR1 is SGHTA and CDR2 FQGNSA. The CDR3 contains 13 residues. With V trimmed by 3 bases and J by 6 bases, 1 base remained unmatched. The CDR3 DNA sequence: TGTGCCAGCAGCTTCAGGGGGCCCAATGAGCAGTTCTTC. This gives the protein CASSFRGPNEQFF.

The rearrangement links TRBV28 to TRBJ1-6, with D possibly being TRBD1 (5 bases). Germline V gives CDR1 MDHEN, CDR2 SYDVKM. Trimming pared 7 bases from V and 7 bases from J, leaving 14 bases between. This CDR3 region has 14 residues. CDR3 in amino acids: CASTILGENSPLHF. CDR3 nucleotide sequence: TGTGCCAGCACCATTCTGGGGGAAAATTCACCCCTCCACTTT.

This clonotype showed up just a few times. The V and J genes are TRBV5-6 and TRBJ2-3, with D hard to call. The CDR3 is 15 residues long. Germline V gene data show CDR1 as SGHDT and CDR2 as YYEEEE. Trimming cost V 0 bases and J 2 bases, with 10 bases left between them. The CDR3: CASSLDQPPTDTQYF. CDR3 DNA: TGTGCCAGCAGCTTGGACCAGCCGCCCACAGATACGCAGTATTTT.

Here the CDR3 reads CASSFGTAYNEQFF. CDR3 nucleotide sequence: TGTGCCAGCAGTTTTGGGACAGCTTACAATGAGCAGTTCTTC. V is TRBV12-3 or TRBV12-4 and J is TRBJ2-1; 7 positions agree with TRBD1. J was trimmed by 4 bases and V by 3 bases; bases with no gene match: 3. This CDR3 has 14 residues.

The rearrangement links TRBV29-1 to TRBJ1-2; the D is unclear. The CDR3 is 10 amino acids. Per germline, CDR1 SQVTM and CDR2 ANQGSEA. V was clipped by 4 bases and J by 14 bases, with 14 bases between them. CDR3 sequence: CSVVEVTSTF. The CDR3 DNA sequence: TGCAGCGTTGTGGAGGTCACCTCTACCTTC.

The chain uses TRBV20-1 and TRBJ2-1; D is unclear. The CDR3 loop spans 13 amino acids. Trimming cost V 3 bases and J 8 bases, with 14 bases left between them. CDR1 and CDR2 from the germline V gene are DFQATT and SNEGSKA (reference sequence). CDR3 sequence: CSASINYWDEQFF. The CDR3 DNA reads as TGCAGTGCTAGTATCAACTACTGGGATGAGCAGTTCTTC.

The chain employs TRBV29-1 and TRBJ2-4; D is possibly TRBD1 (6 bases). The CDR3 contains 14 residues. V was cut by 4 bases and J by 6 bases, with 16 bases left in between. Germline V gene sequence: CDR1 SQVTM, CDR2 ANQGSEA. In nucleotides, the CDR3 is TGCAGCGTTGGACAGGTCTACACGCCAAACATTCAGTACTTC. Translating gives CSVGQVYTPNIQYF. The complete variable domain, with remaining parts taken from reference TRBV29-1 and TRBJ2-4, reads SAVISQKPSRDICQRGTSLTIQCQVDSQVTMMFWYRQQPGQSLTLIATANQGSEATYESGFVIDKFPISRPNLTFSTLTVSNMSPEDSSIYLCSVGQVYTPNIQYFGAGTRLSVL.

The chain carries TRBV15 and TRBJ2-2, with a weak D call TRBD1 (6 bases). From germline, CDR1 is LNHNV and CDR2 YYDKDF (reference sequence). V was shortened by 0 bases and J by 5 bases, with 10 bases between the two germline ends. The CDR3 is 15 residues long. The CDR3 DNA reads as TGTGCCACCAGCAGAGAAGGGACACAAACCGGGGAGCTGTTTTTT. As protein: CATSREGTQTGELFF.

This clonotype was observed at least ten times. The rearrangement uses TRBV10-3 and TRBJ2-7; 9 bases agree with TRBD2. V lost 4 bases to trimming and J lost 2 bases; unmatched junction nucleotides: 9. Germline CDR1 is ENHRY and CDR2 is SYGVKD. This CDR3 region has 16 residues. This CDR3 reads CAISVSLAGLTYEQYF. CDR3 nucleotides: TGTGCCATCAGTGTTAGTCTAGCGGGACTCACCTACGAGCAGTACTTC.

The rearrangement uses TRBV11-3 and TRBJ2-5; perhaps TRBD2 as D (6 bases). V lost 1 base to trimming and J lost 0 bases, with 9 bases between them. CDR3 size: 15 residues. Germline assignment: CDR1 SGHNT and CDR2 YENEEA. In DNA, the CDR3 is TGTGCCAGCAGCTTAGCTAGCGTAGACCAAGAGACCCAGTACTTC. Translation gives CASSLASVDQETQYF.

This clonotype was seen a handful of times. The rearrangement uses TRBV12-3 or TRBV12-4 and TRBJ2-1, with D unclear. CDR3 length: 15 residues. V was trimmed by 7 bases and J by 0 bases, leaving 13 bases between them. In DNA, the CDR3 is TGTGCCAGCAAAACTAAGGACGGCTCCTACAATGAGCAGTTCTTC. The encoded protein is CASKTKDGSYNEQFF.

This clonotype was seen a few times. The V call is TRBV28, the J call TRBJ2-1, with 13 bases that match TRBD2. V was pared by 3 bases and J by 1 base, with 3 bases of the junction left unmatched. CDR3 length: 17 amino acids. The germline CDR1 and CDR2 sequences are MDHEN and SYDVKM. The CDR3 DNA is TGTGCCAGCAGTTTTCGACTAGCGGGAGGTTCCTACAATGAGCAGTTCTTC. Its protein is CASSFRLAGGSYNEQFF. The entire variable domain, with the rest obtained from reference TRBV28 and TRBJ2-1, is as follows: DVKVTQSSRYLVKRTGEKVFLECVQDMDHENMFWYRQDPGLGLRLIYFSYDVKMKEKGDIPEGYSVSREKKERFSLILESASTNQTSMYLCASSFRLAGGSYNEQFFGPGTRLTVL.

There are many counts of this clonotype. The chain carries TRBV5-1 and TRBJ2-7; 7 nucleotides align to TRBD2. The length of the CDR3 is 14 residues. V was pared by 0 bases and J by 1 base, with 1 base of the junction left unmatched. The germline V gene encodes CDR1 SGHRS and CDR2 YFSETQ. CDR3 nucleotides: TGCGCCAGCAGCTTGGCTAGCGGATCCTACGAGCAGTACTTC. Translated, it gives CASSLASGSYEQYF.

This clonotype has just a few counts. The chain links TRBV15 to TRBJ2-3; a weak D match, TRBD1 (6 bases). CDR3 length: 18 amino acids. CDR1 LNHNV and CDR2 YYDKDF come from the germline V gene (reference sequence). Trimming removed 0 bases from V and 4 bases from J, with 20 bases in between. In DNA form, the CDR3 reads TGTGCCACCAGCAGAGATCAGTTGCAGTGGGGGCGCGCAGATACGCAGTATTTT. It yields the protein CATSRDQLQWGRADTQYF.

This clonotype was recorded a few times. CDR3 sequence: CASSLRLNQPQHF. The CDR3 DNA follows: TGTGCCAGCAGCTTAAGGTTAAATCAGCCCCAGCATTTT. The rearrangement uses TRBV7-8 and TRBJ1-5; D remains ambiguous. The germline V gene encodes CDR1 SGHVS and CDR2 FQNEAQ. Trimming shortened V by 2 bases and J by 4 bases, and 6 bases separated the two germline ends. The CDR3 length is 13 residues.

The V call is TRBV29-1, the J call TRBJ2-7; 10 bases are shared with TRBD1. The CDR3 extends over 15 amino acids. J was trimmed by 5 bases and V by 1 base; bases with no gene match: 8. Germline V gives CDR1 SQVTM, CDR2 ANQGSEA. The chain's CDR3 is CSVEGKTGGADEQYF. The CDR3 DNA is TGCAGCGTTGAAGGCAAGACAGGGGGCGCGGACGAGCAGTACTTC.

There are a few counts of this clonotype. This chain connects TRBV5-1 to TRBJ2-7; tentatively, D is TRBD1 or TRBD2 (6 bases each). The germline CDR1 and CDR2 sequences are SGHRS and YFSETQ. The V and J ends lost 4 bases and 1 base respectively, with 15 bases between them. The CDR3 contains 15 residues. CDR3 sequence: CASSPGGSRSYEQYF. The CDR3, as DNA: TGCGCCAGCAGCCCCGGGGGCTCTAGGTCCTACGAGCAGTACTTC.

The rearrangement uses TRBV20-1 and TRBJ1-2; unclear D gene. V lost 3 bases and J 2 bases, leaving 7 bases between the germline ends. Germline V CDR1 and CDR2: DFQATT, SNEGSKA (reference sequence). The CDR3 contains 12 residues. The CDR3 nucleotides read TGCAGTGCTAGCACTGCGAACTATGGCTACACCTTC. Protein sequence: CSASTANYGYTF.

This clonotype was observed a handful of times. The chain recombines TRBV5-1 with TRBJ2-7; 9 bases fit TRBD2. Germline V gene data show CDR1 as SGHRS and CDR2 as YFSETQ. The CDR3 extends over 15 amino acids. V lost 4 bases to trimming and J lost 1 base; unmatched junction nucleotides: 6. The CDR3 bases are TGCGCCAGCAGCGCCTTAGCGGGAGTGTCCTACGAGCAGTACTTC. Its protein product is CASSALAGVSYEQYF.

V and J are TRBV5-1 and TRBJ2-1; no definite D call. The germline V and J ends were trimmed by 4 bases and 9 bases, with 14 bases remaining between them. There are 13 residues in the CDR3. Germline assignment: CDR1 SGHRS and CDR2 YFSETQ. As DNA, the CDR3 is TGCGCCAGCAGCCCGCTAGTAGCTAGTGAGCAGTTCTTC. Translating gives CASSPLVASEQFF.

The chain joins TRBV7-2 to TRBJ2-1, with D unclear. V was pared by 3 bases and J by 6 bases, with 12 bases between. Germline assignment: CDR1 SGHTA and CDR2 FQGNSA. The CDR3 sequence is 14 residues long. CDR3: CASSFEFGLNEQFF. As DNA, the CDR3 is TGTGCCAGCAGCTTCGAATTTGGGCTCAATGAGCAGTTCTTC.

The chain joins TRBV20-1 to TRBJ1-4; D not certain. V lost 3 bases, J lost 10 bases, and 12 bases lay in between. Germline-derived CDR1 and CDR2 are DFQATT and SNEGSKA (reference sequence). The CDR3 sequence is 12 residues long. CDR3 protein: CSARRDQAKLFF. In DNA, the CDR3 is TGCAGTGCTAGGAGGGATCAGGCAAAACTGTTTTTT.

This clonotype was recorded once. The CDR3 protein is CAISESFGLLSEAFF. The CDR3 DNA is TGTGCCATCAGTGAGTCATTTGGCTTGCTCTCTGAAGCTTTCTTT. This chain uses TRBV10-3 with TRBJ1-1; D is undetermined. The V end was cut by 0 bases, the J end by 6 bases, with 14 bases between. CDR1 is ENHRY, CDR2 SYGVKD, per germline. The CDR3 is 15 residues long.

The gene calls are TRBV5-1 and TRBJ2-5; D not resolved. V dropped 4 bases and J dropped 2 bases, with 12 bases sitting between them. CDR3 size: 14 residues. The V gene's germline CDR1 is SGHRS and CDR2 YFSETQ. The CDR3: CASSETRRQETQYF. The CDR3 nucleotides read TGCGCCAGCAGCGAAACTCGTAGGCAAGAGACCCAGTACTTC.

The count of this clonotype is one. The gene calls are TRBV5-4 and TRBJ2-7, with D unresolved. V was pared by 4 bases and J by 7 bases, with 12 bases between. The CDR3 contains 12 residues. Germline CDR1 reads SGHNT; CDR2 reads YYREEE (reference sequence). The CDR3 DNA reads TGTGCCAGCAGCATGGGCCGTCGGGAGCAGTACTTC. Protein: CASSMGRREQYF.